This is a list of T cell receptor beta chains from one sample in a study of control samples from healthy donors and cancer patients. Only in-frame clones appear in the TCRdb table, and some are missing; sequencing was by immunoSEQ multiplex PCR. This sample has about 150,000 clones, with approximately 96% found just once. The sequenced sample consisted of blood. The source is a man in his forties or fifties in good health. Each CDR3 is given with its conserved first and last residue. The D gene is left open where the match is weak. Size is omitted from some rows. Given values are once, few, many or a class for expanded clones.

V: TRBV19; J: TRBJ2-1; size: .; D: .; CDR3: CATVAGLGPFF; DNA: TGTGCCACAGTAGCTGGACTCGGGCCGTTCTTC
V: TRBV5-4; J: TRBJ1-1; size: .; D: TRBD1; CDR3: CASSLAGQGLAEAFF; DNA: TGTGCCAGCAGCCTAGCTGGACAGGGACTCGCTGAAGCTTTCTTT
V: TRBV5-6; J: TRBJ2-3; size: .; D: TRBD2; CDR3: CASSLAASGDTDTQYF; DNA: TGTGCCAGCAGCTTGGCGGCTAGCGGGGACACAGATACGCAGTATTTT
V: TRBV4-1; J: TRBJ2-3; size: .; D: .; CDR3: CASSQDVGITDTQYF; DNA: TGCGCCAGCAGCCAAGATGTAGGTATCACAGATACGCAGTATTTT
V: TRBV5-6; J: TRBJ2-1; size: .; D: .; CDR3: CASSLIPTANEQFF; DNA: TGTGCCAGCAGCTTGATCCCGACAGCCAATGAGCAGTTCTTC
V: TRBV28; J: TRBJ1-5; size: .; D: .; CDR3: CASSLQQGDQPQHF; DNA: TGTGCCAGCAGTTTACAACAGGGTGATCAGCCCCAGCATTTT
V: TRBV6-4; J: TRBJ2-2; size: .; D: .; CDR3: CASTPTPGQNTGELFF; DNA: TGTGCCAGCACCCCTACCCCGGGACAGAACACCGGGGAGCTGTTTTTT
V: TRBV7-3; J: TRBJ1-1; size: .; D: .; CDR3: CASSLNSRNTEAFF; DNA: TGTGCCAGCAGCTTAAATTCCAGAAACACTGAAGCTTTCTTT
V: TRBV6-1; J: TRBJ1-4; size: .; D: TRBD1; CDR3: CASSDPPGQGNEKLFF; DNA: TGTGCCAGCAGTGATCCACCGGGACAGGGAAATGAAAAACTGTTTTTT
V: TRBV5-1; J: TRBJ2-7; size: .; D: .; CDR3: CASSLEGYEQYF; DNA: TGCGCCAGCAGCTTGGAGGGTTACGAGCAGTACTTC
V: TRBV15; J: TRBJ2-1; size: .; D: .; CDR3: CATSRDWVGGTNNEQFF; DNA: TGTGCCACCAGCAGAGATTGGGTAGGAGGGACGAACAATGAGCAGTTCTTC
V: TRBV6-1; J: TRBJ1-2; size: .; D: .; CDR3: CASSDMDYGYTF; DNA: TGTGCCAGCAGTGATATGGACTATGGCTACACCTTC
V: TRBV5-1; J: TRBJ1-6; size: .; D: TRBD1; CDR3: CASSPLTGGDSPLHF; DNA: TGCGCCAGCAGCCCCCTGACAGGGGGAGATTCACCCCTCCACTTT
V: TRBV5-6; J: TRBJ1-2; size: .; D: TRBD1; CDR3: CASSLDRGFNYGYTF; DNA: TGTGCCAGCAGCTTGGACAGGGGGTTTAACTATGGCTACACCTTC
V: TRBV28; J: TRBJ1-4; size: .; D: TRBD1; CDR3: CASSLSQGANNEKLFF; DNA: TGTGCCAGCAGTTTAAGCCAGGGGGCTAATAATGAAAAACTGTTTTTT
V: TRBV7-2; J: TRBJ1-2; size: .; D: .; CDR3: CASSLDPSKDGYTF; DNA: TGTGCCAGCAGCTTAGATCCCTCAAAGGATGGCTACACCTTC
V: TRBV6-5; J: TRBJ1-2; size: .; D: .; CDR3: CASSHSVSGYTF; DNA: TGTGCCAGCAGTCACTCAGTGAGCGGCTACACCTTC
V: TRBV24-1; J: TRBJ2-2; size: .; D: .; CDR3: CATSSIQSNTGELFF; DNA: TGTGCCACCAGTTCGATACAGTCGAACACCGGGGAGCTGTTTTTT
V: TRBV6-5; J: TRBJ1-2; size: .; D: .; CDR3: CASSYGMHYGYTF; DNA: TGTGCCAGCAGTTACGGGATGCACTATGGCTACACCTTC
V: TRBV5-4; J: TRBJ2-2; size: .; D: TRBD1; CDR3: CASNRDRGTGELFF; DNA: TGTGCCAGCAACCGGGACAGGGGAACCGGGGAGCTGTTTTTT
V: TRBV21-1; J: TRBJ1-2; size: .; D: .; CDR3: CASSTGTGWDYGYTF; DNA: TGTGCCAGCAGCACGGGGACAGGGTGGGACTATGGCTACACCTTC
V: TRBV11-3; J: TRBJ2-3; size: once; D: TRBD2; CDR3: CASSRLAWDTQYF; DNA: TGTGCCAGCAGCAGACTAGCGTGGGATACGCAGTATTTT
V: TRBV6-5; J: TRBJ2-7; size: .; D: .; CDR3: CASSQQGYEQYF; DNA: TGTGCCAGCAGTCAACAGGGATACGAGCAGTACTTC
V: TRBV7-9; J: TRBJ2-3; size: .; D: TRBD2; CDR3: CASSSGTLAGGTDTQYF; DNA: TGTGCCAGCAGCTCCGGAACCCTAGCGGGGGGGACAGATACGCAGTATTTT
V: TRBV18; J: TRBJ1-1; size: .; D: TRBD1; CDR3: CASSLLERQGDTEAFF; DNA: TGTGCCAGCTCACTCTTAGAGCGGCAGGGGGACACTGAAGCTTTCTTT
V: TRBV5-1; J: TRBJ1-2; size: .; D: TRBD1; CDR3: CASSLGQGDGYTF; DNA: TGCGCCAGCAGCTTAGGACAGGGGGATGGCTACACCTTC
V: TRBV7-3; J: TRBJ2-5; size: .; D: .; CDR3: CASSSWGVDGETQYF; DNA: TGTGCCAGCAGCTCCTGGGGAGTGGATGGGGAGACCCAGTACTTC
V: TRBV5-1; J: TRBJ2-7; size: .; D: .; CDR3: CASSLSTGTEQYF; DNA: TGCGCCAGCAGCCTGTCAACTGGAACCGAGCAGTACTTC
V: TRBV24-1; J: TRBJ2-3; size: .; D: TRBD1; CDR3: CATSDPRTGVGTDTQYF; DNA: TGTGCCACCAGTGACCCGAGGACAGGGGTAGGCACAGATACGCAGTATTTT
V: TRBV24-1; J: TRBJ1-2; size: .; D: .; CDR3: CATSDLTGKGYTF; DNA: TGTGCCACCAGTGATTTGACAGGGAAGGGCTACACCTTC
V: TRBV6-6; J: TRBJ2-3; size: .; D: .; CDR3: CASSQDSRIGTQYF; DNA: TGTGCCAGCAGTCAGGACTCAAGGATAGGTACGCAGTATTTT
V: TRBV7-2; J: TRBJ2-1; size: .; D: TRBD1; CDR3: CASSGPGTGDNEQFF; DNA: TGTGCCAGCAGCGGACCCGGGACAGGGGACAATGAGCAGTTCTTC
V: TRBV20-1; J: TRBJ1-1; size: .; D: .; CDR3: CSASRGTEAFF; DNA: TGCAGTGCTTCCCGGGGGACTGAAGCTTTCTTT
V: TRBV6-5; J: TRBJ2-7; size: .; D: TRBD1; CDR3: CASNPGQGAREQYF; DNA: TGTGCCAGCAACCCGGGACAGGGGGCGCGTGAGCAGTACTTC
V: TRBV7-2; J: TRBJ1-1; size: once; D: .; CDR3: CASSSDRNTEAFF; DNA: TGTGCCAGCAGCTCTGACAGGAACACTGAAGCTTTCTTT
V: TRBV6-6; J: TRBJ1-1; size: .; D: .; CDR3: CANAISGGTEAFF; DNA: TGTGCCAACGCAATTTCGGGGGGCACTGAAGCTTTCTTT
V: TRBV3-1/TRBV3-2; J: TRBJ2-1; size: .; D: .; CDR3: CASSQFTRQFTNEQFF; DNA: TGTGCCAGCAGCCAATTCACAAGACAGTTTACGAATGAGCAGTTCTTC
V: TRBV19; J: TRBJ2-3; size: .; D: .; CDR3: CASSKGSGTDTQYF; DNA: TGTGCCAGTAGTAAGGGTTCTGGCACAGATACGCAGTATTTT
V: TRBV7-2; J: TRBJ2-4; size: .; D: TRBD1; CDR3: CASSGGQEPNIQYF; DNA: TGTGCCAGCAGCGGGGGACAGGAGCCAAACATTCAGTACTTC
V: TRBV28; J: TRBJ1-2; size: .; D: .; CDR3: CASSPPTRDGYTF; DNA: TGTGCCAGCAGCCCCCCTACGCGAGATGGCTACACCTTC
V: TRBV9; J: TRBJ2-1; size: .; D: TRBD2; CDR3: CASSGAGGLFF; DNA: TGTGCCAGCAGCGGAGCGGGGGGGCTGTTCTTC
V: TRBV18; J: TRBJ1-2; size: .; D: TRBD1; CDR3: CASSGSIQGDGYTF; DNA: TGTGCCAGCTCAGGGTCCATACAGGGGGATGGCTACACCTTC
V: TRBV18; J: TRBJ1-2; size: .; D: TRBD1; CDR3: CASSPGQDPLPYGYTF; DNA: TGTGCCAGCTCACCGGGACAGGACCCGCTACCCTATGGCTACACCTTC
V: TRBV4-1; J: TRBJ1-1; size: .; D: TRBD1; CDR3: CASSQEGSDRGNTEAFF; DNA: TGCGCCAGCAGCCAAGAGGGTTCGGACAGGGGGAACACTGAAGCTTTCTTT
V: TRBV4-3; J: TRBJ2-2; size: .; D: .; CDR3: CASSQAAADDTGELFF; DNA: TGCGCCAGCAGCCAAGCCGCAGCGGACGACACCGGGGAGCTGTTTTTT
V: TRBV19; J: TRBJ1-2; size: once; D: .; CDR3: CTSRRGPNYGYTF; DNA: TGTACCAGTAGACGGGGACCTAACTATGGCTACACCTTC
V: TRBV5-1; J: TRBJ2-7; size: medium-sized; D: TRBD1; CDR3: CASSLEWDRSYEQYF; DNA: TGCGCCAGCAGCTTGGAATGGGACAGGTCCTACGAGCAGTACTTC
V: TRBV6-5; J: TRBJ2-7; size: .; D: .; CDR3: CASRGATYEQYF; DNA: TGTGCCAGCAGAGGGGCCACCTACGAGCAGTACTTC
V: TRBV27; J: TRBJ1-2; size: .; D: .; CDR3: CASSHNREGYGYTF; DNA: TGTGCCAGCAGCCACAACAGGGAGGGCTATGGCTACACCTTC
V: TRBV28; J: TRBJ1-1; size: .; D: .; CDR3: CASSFRGSTAFF; DNA: TGTGCCAGCAGTTTCAGGGGCTCAACAGCTTTCTTT
V: TRBV5-8; J: TRBJ1-4; size: .; D: TRBD1; CDR3: CASSLAGGTGEKLFF; DNA: TGTGCCAGCAGCTTGGCTGGAGGGACAGGAGAAAAACTGTTTTTT
V: TRBV7-2; J: TRBJ1-5; size: once; D: .; CDR3: CASSVGQNSNQPQHF; DNA: TGTGCCAGCAGCGTAGGACAGAATAGCAATCAGCCCCAGCATTTT
V: TRBV9; J: TRBJ1-6; size: .; D: .; CDR3: CALNGAGGSPLHF; DNA: TGTGCCCTTAATGGGGCAGGAGGCTCACCCCTCCACTTT
V: TRBV7-2; J: TRBJ2-1; size: .; D: .; CDR3: CASSLGRWNAGANEQFF; DNA: TGTGCCAGCAGCCTCGGGAGGTGGAACGCGGGGGCCAATGAGCAGTTCTTC
V: TRBV5-1; J: TRBJ1-4; size: .; D: .; CDR3: CASSLGGEQHEKLFF; DNA: TGCGCCAGCAGCTTGGGCGGGGAGCAGCATGAAAAACTGTTTTTT
V: TRBV29-1; J: TRBJ1-2; size: .; D: TRBD1; CDR3: CSVLDPGQGRGHGYTF; DNA: TGCAGCGTTCTTGACCCGGGACAGGGAAGGGGGCATGGCTACACCTTC
V: TRBV5-1; J: TRBJ1-4; size: .; D: .; CDR3: CASSLGAANEKLFF; DNA: TGCGCCAGCAGCTTGGGGGCAGCTAATGAAAAACTGTTTTTT
V: TRBV5-8; J: TRBJ1-3; size: once; D: .; CDR3: CASSLSGNTIYF; DNA: TGTGCCAGCAGCTTGTCGGGAAACACCATATATTTT
V: TRBV27; J: TRBJ1-5; size: .; D: TRBD1; CDR3: CASSSDRGQPQHF; DNA: TGTGCCAGCAGTTCGGACAGGGGACAGCCCCAGCATTTT
V: TRBV29-1; J: TRBJ1-1; size: .; D: TRBD1; CDR3: CSVRENRGRTEAFF; DNA: TGCAGCGTTCGCGAGAACAGGGGCCGAACTGAAGCTTTCTTT